The T cell receptor (beta chain) described here comes from a study of blood T cell repertoires in COVID-19. This table comes from immunoSEQ multiplex PCR, and its TCRdb copy is limited to in-frame clones, with some not included. This sample yields approximately 92,000 clones, of which around three quarters are seen a single time; approximately 8.7% belongs to the top ten. V gave up 9 bases and J gave up 8 bases; unmatched junction bases: 13. The CDR3 runs to 15 residues. Germline V gene sequence: CDR1 MDHEN, CDR2 SYDVKM. V usage is TRBV28 and J usage is TRBJ1-4; 9 bases are a match to TRBD1. The TCR comes from a man aged 45-60 years who had recovered from COVID-19. Sequencing was performed on peripheral blood. The CDR3: CASNIPGQGREKLFF. CDR3 nucleotides: TGTGCCAGTAATATTCCGGGACAGGGACGCGAAAAACTGTTTTTT.